The 27 T cell receptor beta chains given below trace back to one sample, sequenced in a study of OX40 agonist ivuxolimab in advanced cancers. This table comes from immunoSEQ multiplex PCR, and its TCRdb copy is limited to in-frame clones, with some not included. The data contain about 64,000 clones, around nine tenths of them singletons. The specimen was CD4+ or CD8+ T cells sorted from blood, collected in a trial of the OX40 agonist ivuxolimab. All receptors derive from an adult with an advanced solid tumor such as melanoma, head and neck, liver or kidney cancer.

The rearrangement joins TRBV27 to TRBJ1-4, with TRBD1 matching over 7 bases. In germline, CDR1 is MNHEY, CDR2 SMNVEV (reference sequence). This CDR3 comprises 14 residues. V gave up 3 bases and J gave up 6 bases; unmatched junction bases: 4. Written as DNA, the CDR3 is TGTGCCAGCAGTTTGACAGGGAACTATGAAAAACTGTTTTTT. Translating gives CASSLTGNYEKLFF.

The chain has TRBV5-4 and TRBJ2-3; TRBD2 matches at 8 bases. The CDR3 runs to 17 residues. V lost 2 bases, J lost 0 bases, and 8 bases stayed unmatched. The germline CDR1 and CDR2 sequences are SGHNT and YYREEE (reference sequence). The CDR3 is CASSLPGGAASTDTQYF. As DNA, the CDR3 is TGTGCCAGCAGCTTACCCGGGGGGGCAGCTAGCACAGATACGCAGTATTTT.

The chain joins TRBV5-4 to TRBJ1-2; D is undetermined. Trimming cost V 4 bases and J 4 bases, with 11 bases left between them. Germline CDR1 and CDR2: SGHNT and YYREEE (reference sequence). The CDR3 is 13 amino acids. The CDR3 region has the DNA TGTGCCAGCAGCCACCCAGACTCCTATGGCTACACCTTC. Translating it yields CASSHPDSYGYTF.

This clone showed up just once. The chain has TRBV11-3 and TRBJ1-1, with D unresolved. V was trimmed by 5 bases and J by 1 base, leaving 8 bases between them. The CDR3 contains 13 residues. CDR1 and CDR2 from the germline V gene are SGHNT and YENEEA. CDR3 in amino acids: CASSLFRNTEAFF. CDR3 DNA: TGTGCCAGCAGCCTATTCAGGAACACTGAAGCTTTCTTT.

The chain carries TRBV15 and TRBJ1-1; perhaps TRBD1 as D (5 bases). V dropped 2 bases and J dropped 0 bases, with 13 bases sitting between them. Germline assignment: CDR1 LNHNV and CDR2 YYDKDF (reference sequence). The CDR3 consists of 16 residues. The CDR3 nucleotides read TGTGCCACCAGCAGACCTCGGGACCTGGTGAACACTGAAGCTTTCTTT. This translates into CATSRPRDLVNTEAFF.

J is TRBJ1-1 and V is TRBV18, with D tentatively TRBD1 (5 bases). Germline V gene data show CDR1 as KGHSH and CDR2 as LQKENI. V was shortened by 3 bases and J by 0 bases, with 14 bases between the two germline ends. The CDR3 length is 16 residues. The chain's CDR3 is CASSPLPGAMNTEAFF. The CDR3 bases are TGTGCCAGCTCACCCCTACCCGGGGCTATGAACACTGAAGCTTTCTTT.

The chain has TRBV7-9 and TRBJ1-1; possible D gene TRBD1, 6 bases. CDR3 length: 19 amino acids. Germline V gives CDR1 SEHNR, CDR2 FQNEAQ (reference sequence). V gave up 3 bases and J gave up 0 bases, with 23 bases separating them. The CDR3 protein is CASSFPSGGHRIMNTEAFF. The CDR3 DNA reads as TGTGCCAGCAGCTTCCCGTCGGGGGGGCACCGGATAATGAACACTGAAGCTTTCTTT. The variable domain in full, completed from reference TRBV7-9 and TRBJ1-1, reads DTGVSQNPRHKITKRGQNVTFRCDPISEHNRLYWYRQTLGQGPEFLTYFQNEAQLEKSRLLSDRFSAERPKGSFSTLEIQRTEQGDSAMYLCASSFPSGGHRIMNTEAFFGQGTRLTVV.

This clone was counted a few times. This rearrangement joins TRBV6-6 to TRBJ2-1, with 7 bases lining up with TRBD2. Trimming removed 7 bases from V and 0 bases from J; junction bases left unmatched: 6. CDR1 and CDR2 from the germline V gene are MNHNY and SVGAGI (reference sequence). CDR3 length equals 15 residues. For the CDR3, the DNA is TGTGCCAGCACCGACCGCGGGAGCTCCTACAATGAGCAGTTCTTC. As protein: CASTDRGSSYNEQFF.

This chain links TRBV30 with TRBJ2-2; tentatively, D is TRBD1 or TRBD2 (5 bases each). Germline values: CDR1 GTSNPN, CDR2 SVGIG (reference sequence). The CDR3 length is 14 residues. V shed 2 bases and J shed 4 bases, with 11 bases lying between them. The chain's CDR3 is CAWSRGEPTGELFF. CDR3 nucleotide sequence: TGTGCCTGGAGTAGAGGGGAGCCCACCGGGGAGCTGTTTTTT.

The rearrangement links TRBV7-2 to TRBJ1-5, with D unclear. The CDR3 contains 15 residues. Trimming shortened V by 1 base and J by 7 bases, and 14 bases separated the two germline ends. The germline CDR1 and CDR2 sequences are SGHTA and FQGNSA. The CDR3 nucleotides read TGTGCCAGCAGCTTAGTAGGCGGAGAGGCCCAGCCCCAGCATTTT. Translation: CASSLVGGEAQPQHF.

The J gene is TRBJ1-5, the V gene TRBV28, with D unresolved. In germline, CDR1 is MDHEN, CDR2 SYDVKM. This CDR3 comprises 14 residues. V dropped 6 bases and J dropped 0 bases, with 9 bases sitting between them. CDR3 amino acids: CASSPGISNQPQHF. The DNA for the CDR3 is TGTGCCAGCAGCCCTGGCATTAGCAATCAGCCCCAGCATTTT.

This clone was observed a few times. The chain is built from TRBV6-6 and TRBJ2-1, with a tentative D call TRBD1 (5 bases). Germline CDR1 and CDR2: MNHNY and SVGAGI (reference sequence). The CDR3 consists of 15 residues. V was clipped by 2 bases and J by 3 bases, with 11 bases between them. CDR3 amino acids: CASSYGQSLYNEQFF. The CDR3 DNA reads TGTGCCAGCAGTTACGGACAAAGCCTCTACAATGAGCAGTTCTTC.

The chain joins TRBV11-2 to TRBJ2-2, with D possibly being TRBD2 (5 bases). The ends were cut back, 3 bases at V and 5 bases at J, with 13 bases in the middle. The CDR3 has 15 residues. Germline V lookup: CDR1 SGHAT, CDR2 FQNNGV. The CDR3 DNA sequence: TGTGCCAGCAGCTTTATGGGAGCCAGGACCGGGGAGCTGTTTTTT. Translating gives CASSFMGARTGELFF.

This rearrangement joins TRBV7-2 to TRBJ2-2; D gene unclear. The V and J ends lost 1 base and 7 bases respectively, with 4 bases between them. The CDR3 contains 12 residues. From germline, CDR1 is SGHTA and CDR2 FQGNSA. This CDR3 reads CASSLGSGELFF. The CDR3 nucleotides read TGTGCCAGCAGCTTAGGAAGCGGGGAGCTGTTTTTT.

The chain is built from TRBV19 and TRBJ1-4, with D possibly matching TRBD1 (6 bases). Trimming cost V 5 bases and J 7 bases, with 17 bases left between them. This CDR3 is 15 amino acids long. CDR1 is LNHDA, CDR2 SQIVND, per germline (reference sequence). The CDR3 spells CASSLQGAAIEKLFF. DNA for the CDR3: TGTGCCAGTAGTCTACAGGGAGCAGCGATTGAAAAACTGTTTTTT.

The rearrangement links TRBV5-4 to TRBJ2-1; 8 bases align to TRBD1. The CDR3 length is 15 residues. Germline CDR1 and CDR2: SGHNT and YYREEE (reference sequence). J gave up 0 bases and V 5 bases, and 4 bases lay outside the gene matches. CDR3 in DNA: TGTGCCAGCAGATCCGGGACAGGCTCCTACAATGAGCAGTTCTTC. Its protein product is CASRSGTGSYNEQFF. The complete variable domain, with remaining parts taken from reference TRBV5-4 and TRBJ2-1, reads ETGVTQSPTHLIKTRGQQVTLRCSSQSGHNTVSWYQQALGQGPQFIFQYYREEENGRGNFPPRFSGLQFPNYSSELNVNALELDDSALYLCASRSGTGSYNEQFFGPGTRLTVL.

The chain joins TRBV30 to TRBJ1-1; D uncertain. V was shortened by 4 bases and J by 2 bases, with 11 bases between the two germline ends. Germline V lookup: CDR1 GTSNPN, CDR2 SVGIG (reference sequence). This CDR3 has 13 residues. The CDR3 nucleotides are TGTGCCTGGATAGAAGGGTTTAACACTGAAGCTTTCTTT. It codes for CAWIEGFNTEAFF.

The rearrangement joins TRBV2 to TRBJ2-5; D not certain. The CDR3 has 12 residues. Trimming left V 7 bases short and J 2 bases short, with 8 bases between. From germline, CDR1 is SNHLY and CDR2 FYNNEI. CDR3 protein: CASTHIQETQYF. The CDR3 DNA follows: TGTGCCAGCACTCACATACAAGAGACCCAGTACTTC.

This clone occurred once. The J gene is TRBJ2-7, the V gene TRBV10-2, with a weak D call TRBD1 (6 bases). There are 14 residues in the CDR3. From germline, CDR1 is WSHSY and CDR2 SAAADI. V lost 3 bases, J lost 5 bases, and 14 bases lay in between. The CDR3 reads CASSDQGISHEQYF. DNA for the CDR3: TGCGCCAGCAGTGACCAGGGGATTTCGCACGAGCAGTACTTC.

This chain connects TRBV5-1 to TRBJ1-1, with a tentative D call TRBD1 (6 bases). The V end was cut by 0 bases, the J end by 10 bases, with 13 bases between. The CDR3 totals 13 residues. CDR1 and CDR2 from the germline V gene are SGHRS and YFSETQ. The CDR3 loop is CASSLDQGRGAFF. CDR3 nucleotides: TGCGCCAGCAGCTTGGATCAGGGGAGGGGAGCTTTCTTT.

J is TRBJ2-3 and V is TRBV6-5; D unresolved. This CDR3 contains 15 residues. Trimming removed 0 bases at V and 2 bases at J, with 9 bases between. CDR1 is MNHEY, CDR2 SVGAGI, per germline. The CDR3 bases are TGTGCCAGCAGTTACTCAGGGCCCCCCACAGATACGCAGTATTTT. Its protein is CASSYSGPPTDTQYF.

The rearrangement uses TRBV19 and TRBJ2-2; weak D call: TRBD2 (5 bases). Trimming cost V 10 bases and J 5 bases, with 20 bases left between them. There are 15 residues in the CDR3. The germline V gene has CDR1 LNHDA and CDR2 SQIVND (reference sequence). CDR3 sequence: CATSPVLTKTGELFF. In DNA, the CDR3 is TGTGCCACTAGCCCGGTCCTAACAAAGACCGGGGAGCTGTTTTTT.

V is TRBV6-6 and J is TRBJ2-1; TRBD2 matches at 9 bases. Germline values: CDR1 MNHNY, CDR2 SVGAGI (reference sequence). The CDR3 is made up of 14 amino acids. V shed 6 bases and J 6 bases; nucleotides not matched to a gene: 6. The CDR3: CASRYSGGSNEQFF. The DNA of the CDR3 is TGTGCCAGCAGGTATAGCGGGGGAAGCAATGAGCAGTTCTTC.

The chain has TRBV7-2 and TRBJ2-7; 8 nucleotides line up with TRBD1. This CDR3 is 14 amino acids long. Germline V gives CDR1 SGHTA, CDR2 FQGNSA. The junction had 4 bases not matched to a gene; V was cut back by 4 bases and J by 2 bases. The CDR3 sequence is CASSWGQDTYEQYF. The CDR3 bases are TGTGCCAGCAGCTGGGGACAGGACACCTACGAGCAGTACTTC.

This sequence joins TRBV11-2 and TRBJ2-6; no firm D call. Trimming left V 6 bases short and J 2 bases short, with 20 bases between. This CDR3 contains 18 residues. Germline assignment: CDR1 SGHAT and CDR2 FQNNGV. CDR3 DNA sequence: TGTGCCAGCAGATCGTTTGGGTGGGCGGAGACTGGGGCCAACGTCCTGACTTTC. Protein sequence: CASRSFGWAETGANVLTF.

The gene calls are TRBV9 and TRBJ2-1; 10 nucleotides agree with TRBD2. Germline values: CDR1 SGDLS, CDR2 YYNGEE. This CDR3 comprises 18 residues. V was clipped by 2 bases and J by 7 bases; unmatched bases: 15. The CDR3 coding sequence is TGTGCCAGCAGCGTTAGGACTAGCGGAACCCCCCGGGGGAATGAGCAGTTCTTC. Translation: CASSVRTSGTPRGNEQFF. The full variable domain, its missing parts supplied by reference TRBV9 and TRBJ2-1, is DSGVTQTPKHLITATGQRVTLRCSPRSGDLSVYWYQQSLDQGLQFLIQYYNGEERAKGNILERFSAQQFPDLHSELNLSSLELGDSALYFCASSVRTSGTPRGNEQFFGPGTRLTVL.

V is TRBV6-5 and J is TRBJ2-5, with D possibly TRBD2 on 6 matching bases. The end of the DNA fits TRBJ2-7 better, so the J call may be wrong. Germline V gene data show CDR1 as MNHEY and CDR2 as SVGAGI. The CDR3 loop spans 12 amino acids. CDR3 sequence reads: CASRGGAYEQYF. CDR3 bases: TGTGCCAGCAGGGGGGGAGCGTACGAGCAGTACTTC.